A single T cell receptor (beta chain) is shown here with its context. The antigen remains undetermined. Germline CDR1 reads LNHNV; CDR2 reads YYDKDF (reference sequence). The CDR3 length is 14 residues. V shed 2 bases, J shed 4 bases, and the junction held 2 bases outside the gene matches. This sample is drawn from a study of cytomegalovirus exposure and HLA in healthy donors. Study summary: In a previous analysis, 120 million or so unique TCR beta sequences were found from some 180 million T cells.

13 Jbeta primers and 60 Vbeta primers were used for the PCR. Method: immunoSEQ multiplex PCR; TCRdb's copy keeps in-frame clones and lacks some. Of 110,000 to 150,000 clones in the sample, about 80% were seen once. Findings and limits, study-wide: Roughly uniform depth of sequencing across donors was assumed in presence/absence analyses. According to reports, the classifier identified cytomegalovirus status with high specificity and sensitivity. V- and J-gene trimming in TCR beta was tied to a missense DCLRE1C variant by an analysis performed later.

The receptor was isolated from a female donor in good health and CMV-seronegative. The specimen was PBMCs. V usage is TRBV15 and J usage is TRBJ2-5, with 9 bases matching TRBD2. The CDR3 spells CATSRLAGSETQYF. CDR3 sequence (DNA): TGTGCCACCAGCAGACTAGCGGGGTCAGAGACCCAGTACTTC.